The 19 T cell receptor beta chains below all came from one sample that was sequenced in a study of PD-L1 blockade in urothelial cancer. Profiled with immunoSEQ multiplex PCR; TCRdb holds only in-frame clones, not every one. The repertoire has roughly 45,000 clones, roughly 85% of them found once; the top ten carry approximately 15%. The time point is: peripheral blood 6 weeks after treatment start. The sequenced sample was PBMCs, obtained around atezolizumab (anti-PD-L1) treatment. Every receptor here comes from a man aged 55 to 70 with urothelial cancer.

The chain joins TRBV15 to TRBJ2-2; TRBD1 is a possible D gene (6 bases). The germline V gene encodes CDR1 LNHNV and CDR2 YYDKDF (reference sequence). Between the trimmed V and J ends, which lost 2 bases and 6 bases, there was a span of 7 bases. The CDR3 loop spans 13 amino acids. The CDR3 loop reads CATSRQGPGELFF. The CDR3 DNA follows: TGTGCCACCAGCAGACAGGGGCCCGGGGAGCTGTTTTTT.

The chain links TRBV11-2 to TRBJ2-7; no definite D call. This CDR3 is 13 amino acids long. Germline V gene data show CDR1 as SGHAT and CDR2 as FQNNGV. Trimming cost V 0 bases and J 5 bases, with 8 bases left between them. The CDR3 here is CASSLDRSDEQYF. CDR3 in DNA: TGTGCCAGCAGCTTAGATCGGTCCGACGAGCAGTACTTC.

The V and J genes are TRBV9 and TRBJ1-2, with D perhaps TRBD1 (5 bases). Germline V gene lookup returns CDR1 SGDLS and CDR2 YYNGEE. This CDR3 has 14 amino acids. V was clipped by 2 bases and J by 4 bases, with 12 bases between them. The CDR3 protein is CASSVDPTAYGYTF. In nucleotides, the CDR3 is TGTGCCAGCAGCGTCGATCCGACAGCCTATGGCTACACCTTC.

J is TRBJ2-1 and V is TRBV5-8, with unresolved D. Germline CDR1 is SGHTS and CDR2 is YDEGEE. This CDR3 comprises 12 residues. Trimming took off 2 bases at V and 3 bases at J, with 3 bases between the two ends. The CDR3 spells CASSFGYNEQFF. The CDR3 nucleotides read TGTGCCAGCAGCTTCGGCTACAATGAGCAGTTCTTC.

The sample holds a few counts of this clone. V is TRBV7-2 and J is TRBJ1-2; the match to TRBD1 covers 10 bases. Trimming at V came to 5 bases and at J to 2 bases, leaving 2 bases not matched to a gene. CDR1 SGHTA and CDR2 FQGNSA come from the germline V gene. This CDR3 has 14 amino acids. The DNA of the CDR3 is TGTGCCAGCAGCAAGGGACAGGGGAACTATGGCTACACCTTC. Translation gives CASSKGQGNYGYTF. Filled out from reference TRBV7-2 and TRBJ1-2, the complete variable domain reads GAGVSQSPSNKVTEKGKDVELRCDPISGHTALYWYRQSLGQGLEFLIYFQGNSAPDKSGLPSDRFSAERTGGSVSTLTIQRTQQEDSAVYLCASSKGQGNYGYTFGSGTRLTVV.

In this sample, this clone turned up once. The chain couples TRBV7-9 to TRBJ2-5; the match to TRBD2 covers 12 bases. V trimming: 6 bases; J trimming: 4 bases; junction bases outside the gene matches: 9. The CDR3 runs 16 residues. The germline V gene encodes CDR1 SEHNR and CDR2 FQNEAQ (reference sequence). The CDR3: CASSRLAGEEGETQYF. In nucleotides, the CDR3 is TGTGCCAGCAGTCGACTAGCGGGGGAGGAGGGAGAGACCCAGTACTTC. The variable domain in full, with the rest retrieved from reference TRBV7-9 and TRBJ2-5, is DTGVSQNPRHKITKRGQNVTFRCDPISEHNRLYWYRQTLGQGPEFLTYFQNEAQLEKSRLLSDRFSAERPKGSFSTLEIQRTEQGDSAMYLCASSRLAGEEGETQYFGPGTRLLVL.

The chain recombines TRBV7-9 with TRBJ1-1, with D possibly being TRBD1 (5 bases). Trimming took 7 bases from V and 0 from J, leaving 12 bases between them. Germline assignment: CDR1 SEHNR and CDR2 FQNEAQ (reference sequence). CDR3 length: 14 amino acids. Written as DNA, the CDR3 is TGTGCCAGCACCGCGGGACGGATGAACACTGAAGCTTTCTTT. Amino acid sequence: CASTAGRMNTEAFF.

The V call is TRBV5-1, the J call TRBJ2-7; 7 bases match TRBD1. The ends lost 7 bases at V and 1 base at J; junction bases unmatched: 5. CDR3 size: 13 residues. Germline assignment: CDR1 SGHRS and CDR2 YFSETQ. The CDR3 DNA follows: TGCGCCAGCCGTAACAGGGGTTCCTACGAGCAGTACTTC. Its translation: CASRNRGSYEQYF. Full variable domain (remainder filled in from reference TRBV5-1 and TRBJ2-7): KAGVTQTPRYLIKTRGQQVTLSCSPISGHRSVSWYQQTPGQGLQFLFEYFSETQRNKGNFPGRFSGRQFSNSRSEMNVSTLELGDSALYLCASRNRGSYEQYFGPGTRLTVT.

The chain has TRBV5-6 and TRBJ1-3; D unclear. CDR1 and CDR2 (germline): SGHDT, YYEEEE. CDR3 length: 17 amino acids. The germline V and J ends were trimmed by 0 bases and 0 bases, with 13 bases remaining between them. This CDR3 is CASSLAVFPGSGNTIYF. For the CDR3, the DNA is TGTGCCAGCAGCTTGGCCGTCTTCCCCGGCTCTGGAAACACCATATATTTT.

The genes are TRBV7-2 and TRBJ2-7, with 9 bases that match TRBD1. The trim removed 1 base at V and 5 bases at J, leaving 6 bases unmatched. Per the germline V gene, CDR1 is SGHTA and CDR2 is FQGNSA. The CDR3 spans 15 residues. The CDR3 nucleotides are TGTGCCAGCAGCTTAGGGGACAGGGATGTGGACGAGCAGTACTTC. Protein product: CASSLGDRDVDEQYF.

In DNA form, the CDR3 reads TGTGCCAGCAGCTTGGTGGCGGAAGAGACCCAGTACTTC. Translation: CASSLVAEETQYF. The J gene is TRBJ2-5, the V gene TRBV5-4, with unresolved D. Germline assignment: CDR1 SGHNT and CDR2 YYREEE (reference sequence). The germline V and J ends were trimmed by 0 bases and 3 bases, with 6 bases remaining between them. CDR3 size: 13 residues.

CDR3 nucleotides: TGCGCCAGCAGCTTGTTCGCGGGGGGGCCCGATACGCAGTATTTT. Protein: CASSLFAGGPDTQYF. The chain recombines TRBV5-1 with TRBJ2-3, with TRBD2 matching 9 bases. The CDR3 totals 15 residues. The junction had 6 bases not matched to a gene; V was cut back by 1 base and J by 6 bases. Germline lookup yields CDR1 SGHRS and CDR2 YFSETQ.

The J gene is TRBJ2-3, the V gene TRBV6-6; D perhaps matches TRBD2 (7 bases). This CDR3 contains 14 residues. Per the germline V gene, CDR1 is MNHNY and CDR2 is SVGAGI (reference sequence). V lost 7 bases and J 0 bases, leaving 11 bases between the germline ends. CDR3 in DNA: TGTGCCAGCAATGGGGGGGCTAGCACAGATACGCAGTATTTT. Its translation: CASNGGASTDTQYF.

V is TRBV4-1 and J is TRBJ1-5, with D possibly TRBD1 on 6 matching bases. The V end was cut by 3 bases, the J end by 2 bases, with 11 bases between. The CDR3 contains 15 residues. Germline V gene lookup returns CDR1 MGHRA and CDR2 YSYEKL. The CDR3 sequence is CASSQDSVGNQPQHF. As DNA, the CDR3 is TGCGCCAGCAGCCAGGACAGTGTGGGCAATCAGCCCCAGCATTTT.

This clone appeared a few times. V and J are TRBV30 and TRBJ1-4; 7 bases are a match to TRBD1. The V segment lost 5 bases and the J segment 7 bases; nucleotides outside the gene matches: 7. Looked up from germline, CDR1 is GTSNPN and CDR2 is SVGIG (reference sequence). This CDR3 has 13 residues. For the CDR3, the DNA is TGTGCCTGGGCTCCCGGGACAGTTGAAAAACTGTTTTTT. Translated: CAWAPGTVEKLFF. Variable domain in full (rest from reference TRBV30 and TRBJ1-4): SQTIHQWPATLVQPVGSPLSLECTVEGTSNPNLYWYRQAAGRGLQLLFYSVGIGQISSEVPQNLSASRPQDRQFILSSKKLLLSDSGFYLCAWAPGTVEKLFFGSGTQLSVL.

The chain recombines TRBV4-1 with TRBJ1-2, with 8 bases identical to TRBD1. The CDR3 length is 15 residues. Germline V CDR1 and CDR2: MGHRA, YSYEKL. With 1 base clipped from V and 3 bases from J, the junction kept 4 bases outside the gene matches. The DNA for the CDR3 is TGCGCCAGCAGCCAAGGGACAGGGACCCACTATGGCTACACCTTC. This gives the protein CASSQGTGTHYGYTF.

V usage is TRBV7-9 and J usage is TRBJ2-7, with 11 bases lining up with TRBD2. The CDR3 has 15 amino acids. J gave up 4 bases and V 1 base, and 3 bases lay outside the gene matches. Germline V gives CDR1 SEHNR, CDR2 FQNEAQ (reference sequence). The CDR3 sequence is CASSLEASGGYEQYF. CDR3 DNA: TGTGCCAGCAGCTTAGAGGCTAGCGGGGGGTACGAGCAGTACTTC.

V gene TRBV19 combines with J gene TRBJ2-3; perhaps TRBD1 as D (5 bases). The CDR3 spans 16 residues. Deletions cut 5 bases from V and 0 bases from J, with 15 bases between. Germline V CDR1 and CDR2: LNHDA, SQIVND (reference sequence). The CDR3 reads CASSARKGASTDTQYF. The CDR3 DNA sequence: TGTGCCAGTAGTGCTAGGAAAGGGGCTAGCACAGATACGCAGTATTTT.

The table lists this clone with a count of one. CDR3: CASSSAGGPGTQYF. CDR3 nucleotide sequence: TGTGCCAGCAGCTCTGCGGGGGGGCCTGGGACCCAGTACTTC. This chain joins TRBV27 and TRBJ2-5; 9 nucleotides line up with TRBD2. CDR3 size: 14 residues. The germline V gene encodes CDR1 MNHEY and CDR2 SMNVEV (reference sequence). With 6 bases clipped from V and 7 bases from J, the junction kept 9 bases outside the gene matches.